What follows are 32 T cell receptor beta chains derived from one specimen sequenced in a study of T cell repertoires and leukemia-associated antigens. Their specific antigens are unknown. TCRdb recomputed calls from the 5' RACE reads with MiXCR, one row per CDR3 protein. The sample contains 14,000 or so distinct CDR3 sequences, 35% to 45% of which appear only once. The sequenced sample consisted of CD3+ T cells sorted from blood and cultured. These receptors were taken from a female donor in good health.

This clonotype appeared many times. The rearrangement links TRBV5-1 to TRBJ1-1; D is ambiguous. Germline values: CDR1 SGHRS, CDR2 YFSETQ. Trimming cost V 1 base and J 1 base, with 11 bases left between them. CDR3 length equals 15 residues. The CDR3 region is CASSLSGRGNTEAFF. CDR3 coding DNA: TGCGCCAGCAGCTTGAGTGGGAGAGGGAACACTGAAGCTTTCTTT.

This rearrangement joins TRBV3-1 to TRBJ2-7; the match to TRBD2 covers 11 bases. Germline V gene lookup returns CDR1 LGHDT and CDR2 YNNKEL (reference sequence). With V trimmed by 4 bases and J by 0 bases, 14 bases remained unmatched. The CDR3 totals 19 residues. Here the CDR3 DNA reads TGTGCCAGCAGCCGAACCCCTCTGCTAGCGGGAGGACACTCCTACGAGCAGTACTTC. Protein product: CASSRTPLLAGGHSYEQYF.

In this sample, this clonotype is medium-sized. This rearrangement joins TRBV29-1 to TRBJ2-1, with unresolved D. Between the trimmed V and J ends, which lost 4 bases and 3 bases, there was a span of 10 bases. The CDR3 length is 13 residues. Per the germline V gene, CDR1 is SQVTM and CDR2 is ANQGSEA. CDR3 sequence: CSVVSSSYNEQFF. The CDR3 DNA follows: TGCAGCGTTGTTAGCTCCAGCTACAATGAGCAGTTCTTC.

The chain couples TRBV20-1 to TRBJ2-3, with 9 bases fitting TRBD2. Losses at the gene ends were 7 bases for V and 2 bases for J; bases not matched to a gene: 7. This CDR3 spans 14 amino acids. CDR1 is DFQATT and CDR2 is SNEGSKA in the germline V gene (reference sequence). This chain's CDR3 is CSVPPSGDTDTQYF. CDR3 coding DNA: TGCAGTGTCCCCCCTAGCGGGGACACAGATACGCAGTATTTT.

By frequency in the sample, this clonotype is medium-sized. CDR3 in DNA: TGTGCCAGCAGCTTGGCCGGGACCCTTGCCTACGAGCAGTACTTC. It codes for CASSLAGTLAYEQYF. The J gene is TRBJ2-7, the V gene TRBV5-5, with D perhaps TRBD1 or TRBD2 (5 bases each). This CDR3 region has 15 residues. Germline V CDR1 and CDR2: SGHKS, YYEKEE (reference sequence). V was cut by 0 bases and J by 2 bases, with 12 bases left in between. Combining the CDR3 with reference TRBV5-5 and TRBJ2-7 gives the whole variable domain DAGVTQSPTHLIKTRGQQVTLRCSPISGHKSVSWYQQVLGQGPQFIFQYYEKEERGRGNFPDRFSARQFPNYSSELNVNALLLGDSALYLCASSLAGTLAYEQYFGPGTRLTVT.

V and J are TRBV24-1 and TRBJ2-1, with D perhaps matching TRBD2 (5 bases). Trimming took 5 bases from V and 6 from J, leaving 13 bases between them. Germline lookup yields CDR1 KGHDR and CDR2 SFDVKD. The CDR3 totals 14 residues. CDR3 in amino acids: CATSASRRVNEQFF. As DNA, the CDR3 is TGTGCCACCAGTGCTAGCCGTAGGGTCAATGAGCAGTTCTTC.

This clonotype was detected many times. V and J are TRBV6-6 and TRBJ1-1; D remains unclear. CDR1 is MNHNY, CDR2 SVGAGI, per germline (reference sequence). The CDR3 consists of 11 residues. V was cut by 7 bases and J by 5 bases, with 8 bases left in between. The CDR3 nucleotides are TGTGCCAGCACTTGGCAGACTGAAGCTTTCTTT. Encoded protein: CASTWQTEAFF.

Within the sample, this clonotype is medium-sized (0.01 to 0.1%). V gene TRBV5-1 combines with J gene TRBJ1-1; D not certain. V lost 3 bases, J lost 4 bases, and 10 bases lay in between. Per the germline V gene, CDR1 is SGHRS and CDR2 is YFSETQ. The CDR3 is 13 residues long. In DNA, the CDR3 is TGCGCCAGCAGCTACCGGGCCTCCACTGAAGCTTTCTTT. Amino acid sequence: CASSYRASTEAFF.

A few counts support this clonotype. The rearrangement uses TRBV6-5 and TRBJ2-1; 8 bases align to TRBD1. J was trimmed by 8 bases and V by 0 bases; bases with no gene match: 6. The CDR3 is made up of 15 amino acids. Germline-derived CDR1 and CDR2 are MNHEY and SVGAGI. This CDR3 is CASSYSTGARDEQFF. The CDR3 DNA reads as TGTGCCAGCAGTTACTCGACAGGGGCCAGGGATGAGCAGTTCTTC.

This clonotype is termed medium-sized (0.01 to 0.1%). The rearrangement joins TRBV24-1 to TRBJ2-2; D remains unclear. This CDR3 spans 13 amino acids. CDR1 and CDR2 (germline): KGHDR, SFDVKD. CDR3 sequence (DNA): TGTGCTAGCAGAGGAGTTCGGACCGGGGAGCTGTTTTTT. This gives the protein CASRGVRTGELFF.

This clonotype was seen many times. The genes are TRBV30 and TRBJ2-7, with D uncertain. V was trimmed by 4 bases and J by 4 bases, leaving 14 bases between them. The CDR3 totals 13 residues. The germline CDR1 and CDR2 sequences are GTSNPN and SVGIG (reference sequence). For the CDR3, the DNA is TGTGCCTGGAACCCCCCGAACTGGTACGAGCAGTACTTC. It translates to CAWNPPNWYEQYF.

This clonotype was recorded at least ten times. The gene calls are TRBV7-2 and TRBJ2-6, with D unresolved. Germline CDR1 SGHTA, CDR2 FQGNSA. The CDR3 loop spans 12 amino acids. The V end was cut by 6 bases, the J end by 2 bases, with 2 bases between. The CDR3 is CASSTGANVLTF. The CDR3 nucleotides read TGTGCCAGCAGTACTGGGGCCAACGTCCTGACTTTC.

The sample holds a few counts of this clonotype. J is TRBJ2-7 and V is TRBV5-1; D is perhaps TRBD2 (7 bases). Germline assignment: CDR1 SGHRS and CDR2 YFSETQ. This CDR3 has 15 residues. Trimming took off 4 bases at V and 6 bases at J, with 20 bases between the two ends. In DNA form, the CDR3 reads TGCGCCAGCAGCGGGGGGGCTAGCCGAGGGCTCGAGCAGTACTTC. Encoded protein: CASSGGASRGLEQYF.

As concerns this clonotype: One end of the junction varies from germline; a read error may be responsible. This sequence joins TRBV7-6 and TRBJ2-6; weak D call: TRBD1 (5 bases). Germline lookup yields CDR1 SGHVS and CDR2 FNYEAQ. The CDR3 is 14 amino acids. The CDR3, as DNA: TGTGCCAGCAGCTTAGGATCTGGGGCCAACGTCCCGGCTTTC. It translates to CASSLGSGANVPAF.

This clonotype is medium-sized within its sample. The chain joins TRBV20-1 to TRBJ2-1; D remains unclear. This CDR3 contains 11 residues. The germline gives CDR1 DFQATT, CDR2 SNEGSKA (reference sequence). V lost 6 bases to trimming and J lost 4 bases, with 7 bases between them. The CDR3 DNA follows: TGCAGTGCGCCGAAATACAATGAGCAGTTCTTC. Encoded protein: CSAPKYNEQFF.

By its share, this clonotype is medium-sized. The CDR3 is CATSDYTGTGGTTQYF. The CDR3 bases are TGTGCCACCAGTGATTACACCGGGACAGGGGGTACTACGCAGTATTTT. The chain couples TRBV24-1 to TRBJ2-3, with 11 bases lining up with TRBD1. From germline, CDR1 is KGHDR and CDR2 SFDVKD. The CDR3 is 16 amino acids. With V trimmed by 2 bases and J by 8 bases, 8 bases remained unmatched.

V gene TRBV11-2 combines with J gene TRBJ2-5, with D unresolved. The CDR3 is made up of 15 amino acids. The germline V gene encodes CDR1 SGHAT and CDR2 FQNNGV. Trimming cost V 0 bases and J 4 bases, with 12 bases left between them. The CDR3 DNA reads as TGTGCCAGCAGCTTAGACTCCCTCCCGGGAGAGACCCAGTACTTC. Protein sequence: CASSLDSLPGETQYF.

V is TRBV10-3 and J is TRBJ1-4; D gene uncertain. V was pared by 10 bases and J by 10 bases, with 19 bases between. The CDR3 has 13 amino acids. Per germline, CDR1 ENHRY and CDR2 SYGVKD. The CDR3 is CATGTVIPGKLFF. For the CDR3, the DNA is TGTGCCACCGGAACTGTAATTCCTGGAAAACTGTTTTTT.

The chain links TRBV5-4 to TRBJ2-2, with D uncertain. The CDR3 contains 13 residues. Trimming took off 5 bases at V and 6 bases at J, with 11 bases between the two ends. Looked up from germline, CDR1 is SGHNT and CDR2 is YYREEE (reference sequence). The CDR3 protein is CASSFRSAGELFF. The CDR3 DNA is TGTGCCAGCAGTTTTCGGTCGGCCGGGGAGCTGTTTTTT.

As concerns this clonotype: The limits of the CDR3 on the DNA are not certain, so only TCRdb's listed CDR3 is given. The V call is TRBV7-3, the J call TRBJ2-3; the listed D gene, TRBD1, was not tested against the DNA. Germline CDR1 is SGHTA and CDR2 is FQGTGA. The length of the CDR3 is 18 amino acids, counting both ends. The CDR3 sequence: CASSFYICSASPANTQYF.

This clonotype was recorded many times. The rearrangement links TRBV20-1 to TRBJ2-5; perhaps TRBD2 as D (5 bases). CDR3 size: 12 residues. Germline CDR1 DFQATT, CDR2 SNEGSKA (reference sequence). Trimming took off 4 bases at V and 5 bases at J, with 11 bases between the two ends. The CDR3 nucleotides read TGCAGTGCTAACGGGGTATGGGAGACCCAGTACTTC. This codes for CSANGVWETQYF.

Judged by abundance, this clonotype is medium-sized. This sequence joins TRBV5-1 and TRBJ2-2, with D uncertain. Germline CDR1 and CDR2: SGHRS and YFSETQ. V was cut by 6 bases and J by 12 bases, with 21 bases left in between. The CDR3 runs 14 residues. CDR3: CASTEYNWKHKLFF. CDR3 sequence (DNA): TGCGCCAGCACCGAATACAACTGGAAACACAAGCTGTTTTTT.

By proportion, this clonotype is medium-sized. This chain uses TRBV29-1 with TRBJ2-1; D unclear. In germline, CDR1 is SQVTM, CDR2 ANQGSEA. There are 13 residues in the CDR3. V was trimmed by 4 bases and J by 8 bases, leaving 15 bases between them. In DNA, the CDR3 is TGCAGCGTTGGGGGTAATTATGGTCATGAGCAGTTCTTC. Residues: CSVGGNYGHEQFF.

V usage is TRBV5-1 and J usage is TRBJ2-1; TRBD2 matches 8 bases. This CDR3 has 16 amino acids. V trimming: 4 bases; J trimming: 5 bases; junction bases outside the gene matches: 11. CDR1 and CDR2 (germline): SGHRS, YFSETQ. The DNA of the CDR3 is TGCGCCAGCAGCCTGAGCAGCGGGAGAGGGGACAATGAGCAGTTCTTC. Protein sequence: CASSLSSGRGDNEQFF.

Only a few counts were recorded for this clonotype. The chain links TRBV20-1 to TRBJ1-2; no reliable D call. Trimming pared 5 bases from V and 0 bases from J, leaving 10 bases between. The CDR3 runs to 13 residues. The germline gives CDR1 DFQATT, CDR2 SNEGSKA (reference sequence). CDR3 residues: CSAPPGANYGYTF. The CDR3 DNA sequence: TGCAGTGCTCCCCCCGGGGCTAACTATGGCTACACCTTC.

The chain recombines TRBV20-1 with TRBJ2-1; 8 nucleotides line up with TRBD2. This CDR3 region has 16 residues. V was pared by 7 bases and J by 1 base, with 12 bases of the junction left unmatched. Germline V lookup: CDR1 DFQATT, CDR2 SNEGSKA (reference sequence). Here the CDR3 DNA reads TGCAGTGGAAGCCTTTCCGGGAGGGCGTCCTACAATGAGCAGTTCTTC. This codes for CSGSLSGRASYNEQFF.

This clonotype has at least ten counts. The V call is TRBV6-2 or TRBV6-3, the J call TRBJ2-6, with TRBD1 as a possible D gene (6 bases). Germline assignment: CDR1 MNHEY and CDR2 SVGEGT. The V gene lost 7 bases and the J gene lost 0 bases, with 10 bases spanning the gap. The CDR3 covers 15 residues. CDR3 sequence (DNA): TGTGCCAGCACGCCAGGGGACTCTGGGGCCAACGTCCTGACTTTC. Translation: CASTPGDSGANVLTF.

This clonotype is termed medium-sized. The J gene is TRBJ2-5, the V gene TRBV7-9; D is unclear. The CDR3 is 11 amino acids. Germline CDR1 SEHNR, CDR2 FQNEAQ (reference sequence). Between the trimmed V and J ends, which lost 2 bases and 4 bases, there was a span of 2 bases. CDR3: CASSLLETQYF. CDR3 DNA: TGTGCCAGCAGCTTATTAGAGACCCAGTACTTC.

This clonotype is labeled medium-sized. CDR3 region: CASRPPAGEQFF. In DNA form, the CDR3 reads TGTGCCAGCAGACCGCCGGCAGGTGAGCAGTTCTTC. The chain links TRBV11-3 to TRBJ2-1; D is ambiguous. The CDR3 is 12 residues long. Germline V gene lookup returns CDR1 SGHNT and CDR2 YENEEA. V lost 6 bases and J 9 bases, leaving 12 bases between the germline ends.

V is TRBV11-2 and J is TRBJ2-1; the match to TRBD2 covers 12 bases. Germline V gene lookup returns CDR1 SGHAT and CDR2 FQNNGV. This CDR3 region has 16 residues. Germline trimming cut 5 bases from V and 4 bases from J; bases unmatched to any gene: 6. The CDR3 region is CASSAETSGSYNEQFF. In nucleotides, the CDR3 is TGTGCCAGCAGCGCCGAGACTAGCGGGAGTTACAATGAGCAGTTCTTC.

Comment on this clonotype: At one boundary the junction diverges from the germline segment, which might be a read error. The chain carries TRBV5-1 and TRBJ2-7; 10 bases agree with TRBD1. Per the germline V gene, CDR1 is SGHRS and CDR2 is YFSETQ. This CDR3 has 15 residues. The CDR3: CASSLKGQGSYKQYF. In DNA, the CDR3 is TGCGCCAGCAGCCTCAAGGGACAGGGGTCCTACAAGCAGTACTTC.

The chain recombines TRBV5-4 with TRBJ2-5; maybe TRBD1 (5 bases). Germline CDR1 and CDR2: SGHNT and YYREEE (reference sequence). This CDR3 is built from 15 residues. The V end lost 0 bases, the J end lost 3 bases, and 12 bases lay between the germline ends. The CDR3 coding sequence is TGTGCCAGCAGCTTGGTGCAGGGTAGAAAAGAGACCCAGTACTTC. Its protein is CASSLVQGRKETQYF.